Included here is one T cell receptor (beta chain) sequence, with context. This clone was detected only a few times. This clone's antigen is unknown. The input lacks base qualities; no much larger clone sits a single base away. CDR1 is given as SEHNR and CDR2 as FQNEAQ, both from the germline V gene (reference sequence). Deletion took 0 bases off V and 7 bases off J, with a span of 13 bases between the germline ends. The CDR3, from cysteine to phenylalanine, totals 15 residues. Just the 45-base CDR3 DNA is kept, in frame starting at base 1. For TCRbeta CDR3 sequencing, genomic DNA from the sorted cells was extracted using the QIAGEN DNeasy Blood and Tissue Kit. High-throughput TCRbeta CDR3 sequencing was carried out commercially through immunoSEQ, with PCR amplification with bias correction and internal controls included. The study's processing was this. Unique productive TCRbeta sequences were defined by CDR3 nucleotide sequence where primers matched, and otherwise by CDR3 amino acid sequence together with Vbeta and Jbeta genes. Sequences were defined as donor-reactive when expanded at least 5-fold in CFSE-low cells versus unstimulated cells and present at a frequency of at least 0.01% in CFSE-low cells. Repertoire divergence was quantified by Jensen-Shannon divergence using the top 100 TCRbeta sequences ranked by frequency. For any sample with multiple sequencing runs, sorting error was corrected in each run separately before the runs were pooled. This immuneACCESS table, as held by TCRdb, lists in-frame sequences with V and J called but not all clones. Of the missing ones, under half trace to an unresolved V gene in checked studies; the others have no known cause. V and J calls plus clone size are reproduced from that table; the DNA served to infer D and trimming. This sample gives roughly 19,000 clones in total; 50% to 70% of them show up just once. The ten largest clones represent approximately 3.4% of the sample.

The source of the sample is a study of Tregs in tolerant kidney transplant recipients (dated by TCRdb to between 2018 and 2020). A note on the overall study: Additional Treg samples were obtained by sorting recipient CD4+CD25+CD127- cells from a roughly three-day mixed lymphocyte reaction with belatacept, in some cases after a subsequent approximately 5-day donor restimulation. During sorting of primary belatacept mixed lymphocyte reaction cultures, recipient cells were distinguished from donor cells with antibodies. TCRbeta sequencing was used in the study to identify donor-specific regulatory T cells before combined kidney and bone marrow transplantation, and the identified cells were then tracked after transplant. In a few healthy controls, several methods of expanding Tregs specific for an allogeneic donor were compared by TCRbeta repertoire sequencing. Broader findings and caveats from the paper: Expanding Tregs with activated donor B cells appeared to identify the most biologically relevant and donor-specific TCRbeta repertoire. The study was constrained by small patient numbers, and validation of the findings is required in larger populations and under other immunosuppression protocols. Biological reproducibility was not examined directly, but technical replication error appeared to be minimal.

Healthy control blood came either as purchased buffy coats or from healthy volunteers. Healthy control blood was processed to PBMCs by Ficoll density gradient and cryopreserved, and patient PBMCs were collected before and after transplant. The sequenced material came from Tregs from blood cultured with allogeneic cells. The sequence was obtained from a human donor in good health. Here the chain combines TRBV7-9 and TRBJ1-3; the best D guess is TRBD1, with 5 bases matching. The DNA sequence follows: TGTGCCAGCAGCTTAGCGGGACCCGCCGGCAACACCATATATTTT. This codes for CASSLAGPAGNTIYF. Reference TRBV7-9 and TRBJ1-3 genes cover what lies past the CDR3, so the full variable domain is DTGVSQNPRHKITKRGQNVTFRCDPISEHNRLYWYRQTLGQGPEFLTYFQNEAQLEKSRLLSDRFSAERPKGSFSTLEIQRTEQGDSAMYLCASSLAGPAGNTIYFGEGSWLTVV.